A single sample is the source of the 14 T cell receptor beta chains below, sequenced in a study of blood T cell repertoires in COVID-19. The protocol was immunoSEQ multiplex PCR, while the TCRdb copy is restricted to in-frame clones and leaves out a portion. The sample holds fewer than 150,000 clones; around nine tenths are singletons and the top ten take about 10%. Input material: peripheral blood. The source of these receptors is a man over 45 with active or convalescent COVID-19.

The chain recombines TRBV6-6 with TRBJ2-2; 7 bases map to TRBD2. The CDR3 is 15 residues long. Germline lookup yields CDR1 MNHNY and CDR2 SVGAGI (reference sequence). The junction had 3 bases not matched to a gene; V was cut back by 0 bases and J by 5 bases. Here the CDR3 reads CASSYSGGETGELFF. CDR3 DNA sequence: TGTGCCAGCAGTTACTCGGGGGGGGAAACCGGGGAGCTGTTTTTT.

The chain uses TRBV24-1 and TRBJ1-5; D ambiguous. Trimming stripped 4 bases from V and 2 bases from J, with 5 bases between. Germline lookup yields CDR1 KGHDR and CDR2 SFDVKD. The CDR3 is made up of 13 amino acids. The DNA of the CDR3 is TGTGCCACCAGTGAGGCTGGCAATCAGCCCCAGCATTTT. Translated: CATSEAGNQPQHF.

CDR3 region: CSAPEGGVQYF. The DNA of the CDR3 is TGCAGTGCTCCCGAGGGGGGGGTTCAGTACTTC. The chain combines TRBV20-1 with TRBJ2-4; maybe TRBD2 (7 bases). Germline CDR1 DFQATT, CDR2 SNEGSKA (reference sequence). V shed 5 bases and J shed 11 bases, with 13 bases lying between them. The CDR3 runs 11 residues.

The chain couples TRBV6-5 to TRBJ2-3, with a tentative D call TRBD2 (5 bases). This CDR3 spans 14 amino acids. V dropped 2 bases and J dropped 4 bases, with 10 bases sitting between them. The germline CDR1 and CDR2 sequences are MNHEY and SVGAGI. CDR3 nucleotide sequence: TGTGCCAGCAGTTACGAGGGTGGGGCAGATACGCAGTATTTT. Protein: CASSYEGGADTQYF.

The V call is TRBV6-5, the J call TRBJ1-1, with 8 bases lining up with TRBD1. J lost 5 bases, V lost 8 bases, and 4 bases had no gene match. The germline CDR1 and CDR2 sequences are MNHEY and SVGAGI. The CDR3 extends over 12 amino acids. CDR3 DNA: TGTGCCAGCTGGGACAGGATTACTGAAGCTTTCTTT. Its translation is CASWDRITEAFF.

The chain combines TRBV24-1 with TRBJ1-5; 10 nucleotides agree with TRBD1. CDR1 is KGHDR and CDR2 is SFDVKD in the germline V gene. After removal of 5 bases from V and 6 bases from J, the junction contained 6 bases not matched to a gene. The length of the CDR3 is 15 residues. CDR3 in amino acids: CATSGPTGGGQPQHF. For the CDR3, the DNA is TGTGCCACCAGTGGCCCGACAGGGGGCGGTCAGCCCCAGCATTTT.

The chain links TRBV2 to TRBJ2-1; a weak D match, TRBD1 (5 bases). Germline CDR1 SNHLY, CDR2 FYNNEI. The V end lost 6 bases, the J end lost 1 base, and 7 bases lay between the germline ends. There are 13 residues in the CDR3. The CDR3: CASRRQSYNEQFF. DNA for the CDR3: TGTGCCAGCAGGAGACAGTCCTACAATGAGCAGTTCTTC.

The J gene is TRBJ1-4, the V gene TRBV5-5, with TRBD1 matching 9 bases. There are 15 residues in the CDR3. J lost 7 bases, V lost 2 bases, and 6 bases had no gene match. CDR1 and CDR2 from the germline V gene are SGHKS and YYEKEE (reference sequence). DNA for the CDR3: TGTGCCAGCAGCTTACACAGGGGGCAAGGTGAAAAACTGTTTTTT. Its protein product is CASSLHRGQGEKLFF.

The chain is built from TRBV27 and TRBJ2-7; 10 bases are shared with TRBD2. The CDR3 runs to 14 residues. The ends lost 6 bases at V and 2 bases at J; junction bases unmatched: 4. Germline V CDR1 and CDR2: MNHEY, SMNVEV (reference sequence). CDR3 coding DNA: TGTGCCAGCAGGGGGCTAGCGGGAGCCTACGAGCAGTACTTC. It yields the protein CASRGLAGAYEQYF.

This rearrangement joins TRBV11-1 to TRBJ2-7, with 8 bases aligning to TRBD1. In germline, CDR1 is SGHAT, CDR2 FQDESV (reference sequence). The CDR3 runs 15 residues. V lost 5 bases to trimming and J lost 3 bases; unmatched junction nucleotides: 9. DNA for the CDR3: TGTGCCAGCAGCCCGAAAAATGACAGGGGCTACGAGCAGTACTTC. This translates into CASSPKNDRGYEQYF. Full variable domain (missing parts from reference TRBV11-1 and TRBJ2-7): EAEVAQSPRYKITEKSQAVAFWCDPISGHATLYWYRQILGQGPELLVQFQDESVVDDSQLPKDRFSAERLKGVDSTLKIQPAELGDSAMYLCASSPKNDRGYEQYFGPGTRLTVT.

The chain carries TRBV30 and TRBJ1-4; no reliable D call. Germline V gene data show CDR1 as GTSNPN and CDR2 as SVGIG (reference sequence). This CDR3 is 13 amino acids long. V dropped 4 bases and J dropped 5 bases, with 11 bases sitting between them. CDR3 nucleotide sequence: TGTGCCTGGAATGGCAGACTAAATGAAAAACTGTTTTTT. As protein: CAWNGRLNEKLFF.

This chain uses TRBV7-2 with TRBJ2-3; D is undetermined. The V gene's germline CDR1 is SGHTA and CDR2 FQGNSA. The CDR3 consists of 13 residues. The V and J ends lost 1 base and 4 bases respectively, with 6 bases between them. CDR3 coding DNA: TGTGCCAGCAGCTTAGGTGTCGCAGATACGCAGTATTTT. Translating it yields CASSLGVADTQYF.

The V and J genes are TRBV7-9 and TRBJ1-3; D is ambiguous. Germline V gives CDR1 SEHNR, CDR2 FQNEAQ (reference sequence). The CDR3 is 14 amino acids. V gave up 6 bases and J gave up 8 bases, with 17 bases separating them. CDR3 sequence (DNA): TGTGCCAGCAGTACGCTCTGGGCTGGTGACACCATATATTTT. Its protein product is CASSTLWAGDTIYF.

The chain recombines TRBV11-2 with TRBJ1-5, with 7 bases that match TRBD1. Germline V gene sequence: CDR1 SGHAT, CDR2 FQNNGV. This CDR3 is 15 amino acids long. Unmatched junction bases numbered 9, after V lost 4 bases and J lost 6 bases. CDR3 sequence: CASSSNRGRGQPQHF. CDR3 nucleotide sequence: TGTGCCAGCAGCTCAAACAGGGGCCGTGGTCAGCCCCAGCATTTT.